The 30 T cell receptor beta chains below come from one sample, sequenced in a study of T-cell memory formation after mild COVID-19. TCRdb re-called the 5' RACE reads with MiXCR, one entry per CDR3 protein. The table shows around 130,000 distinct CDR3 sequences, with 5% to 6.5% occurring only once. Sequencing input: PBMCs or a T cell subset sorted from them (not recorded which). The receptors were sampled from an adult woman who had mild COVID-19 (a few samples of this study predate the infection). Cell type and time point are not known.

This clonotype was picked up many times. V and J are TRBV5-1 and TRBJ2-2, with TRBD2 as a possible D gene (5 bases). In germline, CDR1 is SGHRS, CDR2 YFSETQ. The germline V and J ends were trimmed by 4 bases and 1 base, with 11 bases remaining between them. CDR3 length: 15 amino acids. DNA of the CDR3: TGCGCCAGCAGCCGTTTGAGGGAGAACACCGGGGAGCTGTTTTTT. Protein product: CASSRLRENTGELFF.

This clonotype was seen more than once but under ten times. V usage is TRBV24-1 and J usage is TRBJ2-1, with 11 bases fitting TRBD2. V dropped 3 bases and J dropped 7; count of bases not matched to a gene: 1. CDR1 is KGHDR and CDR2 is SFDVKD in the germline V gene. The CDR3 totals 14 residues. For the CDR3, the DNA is TGTGCCACCAGTGATGCTAGCGGGAGGAATGAGCAGTTCTTC. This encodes CATSDASGRNEQFF.

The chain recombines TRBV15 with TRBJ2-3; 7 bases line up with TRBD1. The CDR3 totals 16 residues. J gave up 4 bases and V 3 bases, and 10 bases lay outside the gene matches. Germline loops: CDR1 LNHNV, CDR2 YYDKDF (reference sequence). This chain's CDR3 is CATSSVGTAYPDTQYF. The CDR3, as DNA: TGTGCCACCAGCAGTGTAGGGACAGCCTACCCAGATACGCAGTATTTT.

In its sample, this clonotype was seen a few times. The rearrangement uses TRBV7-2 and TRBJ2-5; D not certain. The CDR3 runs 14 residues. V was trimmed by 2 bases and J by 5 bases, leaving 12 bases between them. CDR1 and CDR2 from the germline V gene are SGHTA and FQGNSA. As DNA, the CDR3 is TGTGCCAGCAGCTTATTGGGGTCCTGGGAGACCCAGTACTTC. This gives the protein CASSLLGSWETQYF.

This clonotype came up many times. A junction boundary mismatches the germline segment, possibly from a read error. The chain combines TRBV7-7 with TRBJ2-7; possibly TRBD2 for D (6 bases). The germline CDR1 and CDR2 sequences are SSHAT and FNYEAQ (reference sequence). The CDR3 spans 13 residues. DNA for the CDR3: TGTGCTAGCAGCTTAGGAAGCGGGTACGAGCAGTACTTC. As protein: CASSLGSGYEQYF.

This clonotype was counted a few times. The CDR3 loop is CATSLAAGNNEQFF. The CDR3 DNA follows: TGTGCCACCAGCCTAGCAGCGGGGAACAATGAGCAGTTCTTC. The gene calls are TRBV24-1 and TRBJ2-1, with TRBD2 matching over 7 bases. Trimming took 7 bases from V and 5 from J; bases not matched to a gene: 7. Germline-derived CDR1 and CDR2 are KGHDR and SFDVKD. This CDR3 is 14 amino acids long.

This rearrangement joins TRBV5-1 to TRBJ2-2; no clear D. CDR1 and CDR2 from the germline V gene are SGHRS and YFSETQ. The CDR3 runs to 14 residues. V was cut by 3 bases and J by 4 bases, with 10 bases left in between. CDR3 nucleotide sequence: TGCGCCAGCAGCTCCAAACTCGGCACCGGGGAGCTGTTTTTT. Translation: CASSSKLGTGELFF.

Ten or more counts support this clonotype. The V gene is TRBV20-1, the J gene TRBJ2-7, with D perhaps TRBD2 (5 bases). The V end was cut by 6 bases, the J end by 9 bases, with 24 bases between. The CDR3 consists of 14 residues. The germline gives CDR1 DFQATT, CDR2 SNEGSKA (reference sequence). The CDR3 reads CSAASGPETSRQYF. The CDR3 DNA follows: TGCAGTGCGGCGAGCGGACCCGAAACCAGCCGGCAGTACTTC.

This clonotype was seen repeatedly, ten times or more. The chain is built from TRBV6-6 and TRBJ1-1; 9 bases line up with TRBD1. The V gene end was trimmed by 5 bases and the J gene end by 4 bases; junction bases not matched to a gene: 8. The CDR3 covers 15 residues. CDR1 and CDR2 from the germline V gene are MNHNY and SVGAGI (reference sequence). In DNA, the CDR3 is TGTGCCAGCAGTAATCCGGGACAGGGAGGCACTGAAGCTTTCTTT. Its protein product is CASSNPGQGGTEAFF.

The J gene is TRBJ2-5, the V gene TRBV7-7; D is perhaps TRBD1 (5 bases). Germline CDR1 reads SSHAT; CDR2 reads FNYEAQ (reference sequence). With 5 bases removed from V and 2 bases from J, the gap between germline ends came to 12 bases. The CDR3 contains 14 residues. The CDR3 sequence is CASSPNRLQETQYF. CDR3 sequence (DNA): TGTGCCAGCAGCCCTAACAGGTTACAAGAGACCCAGTACTTC.

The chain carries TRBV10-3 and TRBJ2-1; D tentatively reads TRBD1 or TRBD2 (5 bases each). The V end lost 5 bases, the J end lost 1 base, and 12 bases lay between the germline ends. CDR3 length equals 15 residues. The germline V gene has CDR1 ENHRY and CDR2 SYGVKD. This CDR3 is CAISSGTPSYNEQFF. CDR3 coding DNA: TGTGCCATCAGTTCCGGGACCCCTTCCTACAATGAGCAGTTCTTC.

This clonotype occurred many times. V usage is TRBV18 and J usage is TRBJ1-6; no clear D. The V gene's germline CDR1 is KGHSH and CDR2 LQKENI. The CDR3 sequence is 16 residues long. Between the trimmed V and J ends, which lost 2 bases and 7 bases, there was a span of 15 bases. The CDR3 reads CASSPEGIARNSPLHF. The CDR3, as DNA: TGTGCCAGCTCACCAGAGGGTATCGCGAGAAATTCACCCCTCCACTTT.

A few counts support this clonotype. The CDR3: CASSSPSRKAERAIQYF. The CDR3 DNA reads as TGTGCCAGCAGTTCCCCCTCCCGGAAGGCGGAGAGGGCCATTCAGTACTTC. The chain combines TRBV27 with TRBJ2-4, with TRBD2 as a possible D gene (5 bases). The CDR3 covers 17 residues. Trimming removed 4 bases from V and 9 bases from J, with 25 bases in between. Per germline, CDR1 MNHEY and CDR2 SMNVEV (reference sequence).

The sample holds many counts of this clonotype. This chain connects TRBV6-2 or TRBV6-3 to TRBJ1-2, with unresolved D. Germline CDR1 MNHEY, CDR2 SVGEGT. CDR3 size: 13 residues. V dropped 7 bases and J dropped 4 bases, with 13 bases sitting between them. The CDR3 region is CASKFGQIYGYTF. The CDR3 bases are TGTGCCAGCAAATTCGGGCAAATCTATGGCTACACCTTC.

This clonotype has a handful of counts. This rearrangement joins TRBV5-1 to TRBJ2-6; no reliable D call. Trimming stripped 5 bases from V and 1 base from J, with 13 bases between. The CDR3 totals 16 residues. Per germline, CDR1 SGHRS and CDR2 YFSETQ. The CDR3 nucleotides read TGCGCCAGCAGTGCTTCTGGTAGGTCTGGGGCCAACGTCCTGACTTTC. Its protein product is CASSASGRSGANVLTF. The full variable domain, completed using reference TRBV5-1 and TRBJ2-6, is KAGVTQTPRYLIKTRGQQVTLSCSPISGHRSVSWYQQTPGQGLQFLFEYFSETQRNKGNFPGRFSGRQFSNSRSEMNVSTLELGDSALYLCASSASGRSGANVLTFGAGSRLTVL.

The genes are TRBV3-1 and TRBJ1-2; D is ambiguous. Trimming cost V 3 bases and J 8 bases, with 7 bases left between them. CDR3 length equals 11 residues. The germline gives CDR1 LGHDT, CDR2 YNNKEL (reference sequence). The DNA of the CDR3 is TGTGCCAGCAGCCAGACTGGAGGCTACACCTTC. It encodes CASSQTGGYTF.

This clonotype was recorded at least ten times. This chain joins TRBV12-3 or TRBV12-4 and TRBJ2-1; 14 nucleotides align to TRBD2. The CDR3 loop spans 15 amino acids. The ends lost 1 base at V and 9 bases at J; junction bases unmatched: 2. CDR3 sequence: CASSLVGLAGGEQFF. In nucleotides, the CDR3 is TGTGCCAGCAGTTTAGTTGGACTAGCGGGGGGTGAGCAGTTCTTC.

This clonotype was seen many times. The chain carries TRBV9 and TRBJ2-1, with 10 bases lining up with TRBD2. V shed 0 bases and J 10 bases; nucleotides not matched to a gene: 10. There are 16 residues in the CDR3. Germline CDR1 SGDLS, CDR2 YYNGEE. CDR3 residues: CASSVERSLAGVEQFF. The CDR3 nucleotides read TGTGCCAGCAGCGTAGAGAGAAGTCTAGCGGGAGTCGAGCAGTTCTTC.

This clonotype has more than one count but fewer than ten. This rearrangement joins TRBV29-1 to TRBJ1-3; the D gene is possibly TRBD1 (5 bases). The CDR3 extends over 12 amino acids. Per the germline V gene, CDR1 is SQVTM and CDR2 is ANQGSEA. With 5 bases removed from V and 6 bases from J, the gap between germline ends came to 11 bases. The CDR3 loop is CSVRTLLNTIYF. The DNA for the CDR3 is TGCAGCGTTCGGACACTTTTAAACACCATATATTTT.

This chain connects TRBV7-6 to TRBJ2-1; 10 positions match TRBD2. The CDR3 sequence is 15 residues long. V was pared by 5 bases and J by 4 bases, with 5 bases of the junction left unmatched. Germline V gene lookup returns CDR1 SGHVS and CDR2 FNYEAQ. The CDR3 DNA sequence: TGTGCCAGCAGCCCTAGCGGGAGTCATTACAATGAGCAGTTCTTC. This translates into CASSPSGSHYNEQFF. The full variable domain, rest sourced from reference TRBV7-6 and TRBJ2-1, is GAGVSQSPRYKVTKRGQDVALRCDPISGHVSLYWYRQALGQGPEFLTYFNYEAQQDKSGLPNDRFSAERPEGSISTLTIQRTEQRDSAMYRCASSPSGSHYNEQFFGPGTRLTVL.

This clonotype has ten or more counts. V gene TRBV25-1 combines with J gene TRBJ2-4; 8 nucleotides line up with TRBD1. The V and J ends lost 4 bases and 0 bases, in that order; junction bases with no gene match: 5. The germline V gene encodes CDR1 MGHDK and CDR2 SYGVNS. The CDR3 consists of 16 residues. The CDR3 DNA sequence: TGTGCCAGCAGTGCGCAGGGGGCAGGAGCCAAAAACATTCAGTACTTC. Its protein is CASSAQGAGAKNIQYF.

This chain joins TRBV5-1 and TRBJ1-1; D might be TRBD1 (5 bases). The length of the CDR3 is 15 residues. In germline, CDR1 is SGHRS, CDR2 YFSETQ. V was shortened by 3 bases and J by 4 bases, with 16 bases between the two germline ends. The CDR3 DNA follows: TGCGCCAGCAGCTCGGGGGAGTTAGGCGGCACTGAAGCTTTCTTT. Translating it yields CASSSGELGGTEAFF.

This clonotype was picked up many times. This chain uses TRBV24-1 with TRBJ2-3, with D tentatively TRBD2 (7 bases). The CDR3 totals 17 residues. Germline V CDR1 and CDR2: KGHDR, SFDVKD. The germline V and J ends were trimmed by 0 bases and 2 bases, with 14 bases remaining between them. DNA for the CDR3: TGTGCCACCAGTGATTTGCGGACGGGGGGCTCCACAGATACGCAGTATTTT. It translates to CATSDLRTGGSTDTQYF.

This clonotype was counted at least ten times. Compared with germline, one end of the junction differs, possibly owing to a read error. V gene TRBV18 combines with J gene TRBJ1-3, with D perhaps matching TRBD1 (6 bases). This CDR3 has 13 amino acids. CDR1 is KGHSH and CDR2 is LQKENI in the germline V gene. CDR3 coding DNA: TGTGCCAGCTCACACGATACAGGCCCCGAGGGGGATTTT. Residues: CASSHDTGPEGDF. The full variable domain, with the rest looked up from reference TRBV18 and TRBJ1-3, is NAGVMQNPRHLVRRRGQEARLRCSPMKGHSHVYWYRQLPEEGLKFMVYLQKENIIDESGMPKERFSAEFPKEGPSILRIQQVVRGDSAAYFCASSHDTGPEGDFGEGSWLTVV.

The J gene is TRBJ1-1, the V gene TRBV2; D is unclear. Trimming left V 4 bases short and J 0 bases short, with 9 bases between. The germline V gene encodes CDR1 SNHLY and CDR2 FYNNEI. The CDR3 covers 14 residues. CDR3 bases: TGTGCCAGCAGTGTGATACAAATGAACACTGAAGCTTTCTTT. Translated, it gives CASSVIQMNTEAFF. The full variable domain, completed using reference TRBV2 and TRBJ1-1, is EPEVTQTPSHQVTQMGQEVILRCVPISNHLYFYWYRQILGQKVEFLVSFYNNEISEKSEIFDDQFSVERPDGSNFTLKIRSTKLEDSAMYFCASSVIQMNTEAFFGQGTRLTVV.

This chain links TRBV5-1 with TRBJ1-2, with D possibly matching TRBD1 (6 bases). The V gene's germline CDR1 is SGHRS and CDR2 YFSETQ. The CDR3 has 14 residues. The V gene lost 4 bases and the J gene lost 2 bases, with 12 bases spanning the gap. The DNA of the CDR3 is TGCGCCAGCAGCCCGTCGGGGGGCAACTATGGCTACACCTTC. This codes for CASSPSGGNYGYTF.

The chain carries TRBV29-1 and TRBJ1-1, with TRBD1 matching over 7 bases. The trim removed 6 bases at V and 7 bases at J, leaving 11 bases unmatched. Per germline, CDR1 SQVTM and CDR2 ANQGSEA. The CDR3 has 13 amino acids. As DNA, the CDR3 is TGCAGCGTCCGCCTTATCCGGGACAGTGAAGCTTTCTTT. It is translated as CSVRLIRDSEAFF.

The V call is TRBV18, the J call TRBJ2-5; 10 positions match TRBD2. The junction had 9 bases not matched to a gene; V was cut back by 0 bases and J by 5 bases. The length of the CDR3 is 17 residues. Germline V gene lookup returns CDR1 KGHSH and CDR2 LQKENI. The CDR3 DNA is TGTGCCAGCTCACCACCGAATAGCGGGGGGCCGTGGGAGACCCAGTACTTC. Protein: CASSPPNSGGPWETQYF.

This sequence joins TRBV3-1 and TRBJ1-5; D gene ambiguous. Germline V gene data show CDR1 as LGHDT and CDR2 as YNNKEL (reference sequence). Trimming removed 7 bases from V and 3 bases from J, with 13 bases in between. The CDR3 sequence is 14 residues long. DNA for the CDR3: TGTGCCAGCACCCAGGCAGGCCTCAATCAGCCCCAGCATTTT. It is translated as CASTQAGLNQPQHF.

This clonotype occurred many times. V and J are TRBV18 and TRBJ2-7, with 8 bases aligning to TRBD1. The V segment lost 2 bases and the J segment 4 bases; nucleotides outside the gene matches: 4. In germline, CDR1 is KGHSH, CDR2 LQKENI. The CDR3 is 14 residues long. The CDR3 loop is CASSPRTGYYEQYF. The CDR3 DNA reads TGTGCCAGCTCACCAAGGACAGGGTATTACGAGCAGTACTTC.